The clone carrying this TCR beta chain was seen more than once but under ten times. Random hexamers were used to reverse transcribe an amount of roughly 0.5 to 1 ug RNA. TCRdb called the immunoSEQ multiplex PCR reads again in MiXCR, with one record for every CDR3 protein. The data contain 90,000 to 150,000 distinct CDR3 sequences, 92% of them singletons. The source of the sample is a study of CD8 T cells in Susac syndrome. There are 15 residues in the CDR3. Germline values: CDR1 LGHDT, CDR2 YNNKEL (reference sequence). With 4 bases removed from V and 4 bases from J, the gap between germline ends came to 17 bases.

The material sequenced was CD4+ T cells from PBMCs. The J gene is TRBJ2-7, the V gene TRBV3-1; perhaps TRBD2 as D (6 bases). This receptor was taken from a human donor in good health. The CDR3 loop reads CASSPQLAPGYEQYF. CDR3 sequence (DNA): TGTGCCAGCAGCCCCCAGCTAGCGCCGGGATACGAGCAGTACTTC.